The 26 T cell receptor beta chains presented below share a single source sample, sequenced in a study of T cells in tuberculosis. Time point specified: new active TB diagnosis, blood taken before or within 7 days of starting treatment. Profiling relied on immunoSEQ multiplex PCR, and the TCRdb table lists in-frame clones only, not all of them. The sample comprises about 33,000 clones, 92% of which are singletons, and 6.5% to 9% rests with the top ten. The sample was PBMCs, taken at tuberculosis diagnosis. The receptors derive from an adult with tuberculosis. Some clones in this sample may be carry-over from other donors' samples.

The DNA of the CDR3 is TGTGCCAGCAGCTCTGGACTAGCGGGGGACCTGTTAACAGATACGCAGTATTTT. This translates into CASSSGLAGDLLTDTQYF. The rearrangement uses TRBV11-3 and TRBJ2-3; 13 positions agree with TRBD2. The CDR3 contains 18 residues. The germline CDR1 and CDR2 sequences are SGHNT and YENEEA. The J segment lost 3 bases and the V segment lost 4 bases, leaving 10 bases of the junction unmatched.

The chain uses TRBV6-5 and TRBJ1-2; TRBD1 matches at 7 bases. The CDR3 runs to 13 residues. Trimming removed 7 bases from V and 6 bases from J; junction bases left unmatched: 8. Looked up from germline, CDR1 is MNHEY and CDR2 is SVGAGI. The CDR3: CASNDRAHNGYTF. CDR3 DNA: TGTGCCAGCAACGACAGGGCTCATAATGGCTACACCTTC.

The chain uses TRBV21-1 and TRBJ1-4; the D call in the table, TRBD1, was not verified against the DNA. TRBV21-1 is tagged as a pseudogene. The length of the CDR3 is 15 residues. CDR3 protein: CASSKGRAVREKLFF. CDR3 nucleotides: TGTGCCAGCAGCAAAGGCAGGGCGGTGCGTGAAAAACTGTTTTTT.

This chain joins TRBV5-1 and TRBJ2-7, with D possibly TRBD2 on 7 matching bases. Germline V gene lookup returns CDR1 SGHRS and CDR2 YFSETQ. The V gene lost 4 bases and the J gene lost 5 bases, with 22 bases spanning the gap. This CDR3 has 16 residues. The CDR3 region has the DNA TGCGCCAGCAGCGGGGACATGGCTGGCGGGGGCCACGAGCAGTACTTC. It translates to CASSGDMAGGGHEQYF.

This chain connects TRBV2 to TRBJ1-2; D is unclear. The CDR3 is made up of 14 amino acids. CDR1 SNHLY and CDR2 FYNNEI come from the germline V gene. V shed 2 bases and J shed 4 bases, with 11 bases lying between them. The DNA of the CDR3 is TGTGCCAGCAGTGAAATGCGGTTTGGCTATGGCTACACCTTC. It translates to CASSEMRFGYGYTF. Full variable domain (missing parts from reference TRBV2 and TRBJ1-2): EPEVTQTPSHQVTQMGQEVILRCVPISNHLYFYWYRQILGQKVEFLVSFYNNEISEKSEIFDDQFSVERPDGSNFTLKIRSTKLEDSAMYFCASSEMRFGYGYTFGSGTRLTVV.

This clone was seen a few times. In DNA, the CDR3 is TGTGCCTGGAGTGGGGGACAGAACTTTCAGCCCCAGCATTTT. Amino acids: CAWSGGQNFQPQHF. The chain joins TRBV30 to TRBJ1-5, with 7 bases lining up with TRBD1. The J segment lost 6 bases and the V segment lost 1 base, leaving 6 bases of the junction unmatched. The CDR3 is made up of 14 amino acids. The germline V gene encodes CDR1 GTSNPN and CDR2 SVGIG (reference sequence). The variable domain in full, completed from reference TRBV30 and TRBJ1-5, reads SQTIHQWPATLVQPVGSPLSLECTVEGTSNPNLYWYRQAAGRGLQLLFYSVGIGQISSEVPQNLSASRPQDRQFILSSKKLLLSDSGFYLCAWSGGQNFQPQHFGDGTRLSIL.

This chain connects TRBV19 to TRBJ1-2, with 8 bases identical to TRBD1. In germline, CDR1 is LNHDA, CDR2 SQIVND (reference sequence). The CDR3 consists of 14 residues. V trimming: 3 bases; J trimming: 5 bases; junction bases outside the gene matches: 5. The CDR3 DNA reads as TGTGCCAGTAGTATTTCCGGACAGGGTTATGGCTACACCTTC. Translating gives CASSISGQGYGYTF.

The rearrangement links TRBV6-1 to TRBJ2-7, with D hard to call. The CDR3 length is 15 residues. V was trimmed by 1 base and J by 1 base, leaving 11 bases between them. CDR1 is MNHNS, CDR2 SASEGT, per germline. In DNA form, the CDR3 reads TGTGCCAGCAGTGAAGACATCAGGCCTTCCTACGAGCAGTACTTC. This encodes CASSEDIRPSYEQYF.

The chain recombines TRBV5-1 with TRBJ2-1; D perhaps matches TRBD2 (6 bases). The germline gives CDR1 SGHRS, CDR2 YFSETQ. V lost 7 bases to trimming and J lost 8 bases, with 13 bases between them. This CDR3 has 12 residues. The CDR3, as DNA: TGCGCCAGCCGGGACTTCCGCCATGAGCAGTTCTTC. Its protein product is CASRDFRHEQFF.

The genes are TRBV30 and TRBJ2-3; a possible D gene is TRBD2 (7 bases). The CDR3 spans 16 residues. With 4 bases removed from V and 2 bases from J, the gap between germline ends came to 19 bases. Looked up from germline, CDR1 is GTSNPN and CDR2 is SVGIG (reference sequence). In DNA, the CDR3 is TGTGCCTGGACCCCAGACAAGGCGGGGGCCACAGATACGCAGTATTTT. Amino acid sequence: CAWTPDKAGATDTQYF.

The CDR3 here is CASSRTGFGDEQYF. CDR3 DNA sequence: TGTGCCAGCAGCCGGACAGGTTTCGGGGACGAGCAGTACTTC. The genes are TRBV5-4 and TRBJ2-7; TRBD1 matches 7 bases. The CDR3 loop spans 14 amino acids. The V and J ends lost 4 bases and 5 bases, in that order; junction bases with no gene match: 9. Germline V gene sequence: CDR1 SGHNT, CDR2 YYREEE (reference sequence).

The chain carries TRBV10-3 and TRBJ2-7; perhaps TRBD2 as D (6 bases). Germline V lookup: CDR1 ENHRY, CDR2 SYGVKD. V was shortened by 1 base and J by 6 bases, with 16 bases between the two germline ends. This CDR3 is 15 amino acids long. CDR3 amino acids: CAISEFEGGTSEQYF. The CDR3 DNA follows: TGTGCCATCAGTGAGTTTGAGGGAGGAACAAGCGAGCAGTACTTC.

As for this clone: At one end the junction does not follow the germline gene, possibly because of a read error. The chain links TRBV2 to TRBJ1-1; TRBD1 is a possible D gene (5 bases). The CDR3 consists of 12 residues. The germline V gene encodes CDR1 SNHLY and CDR2 FYNNEI. CDR3 sequence: CASREDSTEAFF. CDR3 coding DNA: TGTGCCAGCAGGGAAGACAGCACTGAAGCTTTCTTT.

The V call is TRBV7-6, the J call TRBJ2-1, with 13 positions matching TRBD2. V lost 5 bases, J lost 0 bases, and 4 bases stayed unmatched. CDR1 is SGHVS, CDR2 FNYEAQ, per germline. The CDR3 length is 17 residues. DNA of the CDR3: TGTGCCAGCAGCCCTCGACTAGCGGGGGGCTCCTACAATGAGCAGTTCTTC. Its translation is CASSPRLAGGSYNEQFF.

V is TRBV5-6 and J is TRBJ1-2, with TRBD1 matching over 11 bases. The CDR3 has 14 amino acids. The V gene's germline CDR1 is SGHDT and CDR2 YYEEEE. J gave up 7 bases and V 4 bases, and 6 bases lay outside the gene matches. As DNA, the CDR3 is TGTGCCAGCAGCACAGGACAGGGGGCCGCTGGCTACACCTTC. As protein: CASSTGQGAAGYTF.

This chain joins TRBV5-1 and TRBJ2-3; 7 nucleotides agree with TRBD2. The V and J ends lost 0 bases and 0 bases, in that order; junction bases with no gene match: 1. The CDR3 has 15 residues. Germline V gene data show CDR1 as SGHRS and CDR2 as YFSETQ. In DNA, the CDR3 is TGCGCCAGCAGCTTGGCTAGCGGAAGCACAGATACGCAGTATTTT. Translating it yields CASSLASGSTDTQYF.

V is TRBV18 and J is TRBJ2-1; possible D gene TRBD2, 5 bases. Germline assignment: CDR1 KGHSH and CDR2 LQKENI. V lost 6 bases, J lost 10 bases, and 13 bases lay in between. CDR3 length: 12 residues. The DNA for the CDR3 is TGTGCCAGCTCTCCAGGAGGAGAAGAGCAGTTCTTC. Amino acid sequence: CASSPGGEEQFF.

V and J are TRBV7-2 and TRBJ2-7; D gene ambiguous. The CDR3 loop spans 14 amino acids. Germline V lookup: CDR1 SGHTA, CDR2 FQGNSA. V was trimmed by 5 bases and J by 7 bases, leaving 18 bases between them. Written as DNA, the CDR3 is TGTGCCAGCAGCCCTCCGGTAGTGCTCGCGGAGCAGTACTTC. This codes for CASSPPVVLAEQYF.

The CDR3: CALGQGSYSNQPQHF. Written as DNA, the CDR3 is TGTGCCTTGGGGCAGGGATCCTATAGCAATCAGCCCCAGCATTTT. The chain has TRBV27 and TRBJ1-5; D is possibly TRBD1 (5 bases). Trimming pared 11 bases from V and 0 bases from J, leaving 17 bases between. This CDR3 has 15 residues. Germline V gene sequence: CDR1 MNHEY, CDR2 SMNVEV (reference sequence).

This clone was seen only once. V usage is TRBV6-1 and J usage is TRBJ2-7; D might be TRBD1 (6 bases). This CDR3 contains 15 residues. Germline V CDR1 and CDR2: MNHNS, SASEGT. V was trimmed by 3 bases and J by 3 bases, leaving 15 bases between them. CDR3 in amino acids: CASSDGNRDIYEQYF. The CDR3 coding sequence is TGTGCCAGCAGTGATGGAAACAGGGATATCTACGAGCAGTACTTC.

This chain links TRBV19 with TRBJ1-2; no clear D. The CDR3 is made up of 13 amino acids. V lost 6 bases to trimming and J lost 4 bases, with 12 bases between them. The germline V gene has CDR1 LNHDA and CDR2 SQIVND (reference sequence). Written as DNA, the CDR3 is TGTGCCAGTAGACTAGGACCGCTCTATGGCTACACCTTC. This sequence encodes CASRLGPLYGYTF.

The chain carries TRBV7-8 and TRBJ1-4; the D gene is possibly TRBD1 (5 bases). The V gene's germline CDR1 is SGHVS and CDR2 FQNEAQ. CDR3 length: 15 residues. V dropped 4 bases and J dropped 8 bases, with 17 bases sitting between them. The CDR3 DNA reads as TGTGCCAGCAGCTCCAGTGTGACAGTCATCGAAAAACTGTTTTTT. Protein: CASSSSVTVIEKLFF.

V and J are TRBV13 and TRBJ1-6; D ambiguous. This CDR3 comprises 14 residues. Trimming took 3 bases from V and 10 from J, leaving 13 bases between them. Germline V gene sequence: CDR1 PRHDT, CDR2 FYEKMQ (reference sequence). The chain's CDR3 is CASSFNGVRSPLHF. The CDR3 DNA reads as TGTGCCAGCAGCTTTAACGGGGTTCGGTCACCCCTCCACTTT.

The genes are TRBV18 and TRBJ1-2; possibly TRBD1 for D (6 bases). This CDR3 has 14 amino acids. The germline V gene has CDR1 KGHSH and CDR2 LQKENI. The V end lost 5 bases, the J end lost 1 base, and 11 bases lay between the germline ends. CDR3 coding DNA: TGTGCCAGCTCATCGGGGGGCGTTAACTATGGCTACACCTTC. Translating gives CASSSGGVNYGYTF. The full variable domain, its missing parts supplied by reference TRBV18 and TRBJ1-2, is NAGVMQNPRHLVRRRGQEARLRCSPMKGHSHVYWYRQLPEEGLKFMVYLQKENIIDESGMPKERFSAEFPKEGPSILRIQQVVRGDSAAYFCASSSGGVNYGYTFGSGTRLTVV.

The rearrangement joins TRBV19 to TRBJ1-5; 8 positions match TRBD1. The CDR3 extends over 18 amino acids. Per germline, CDR1 LNHDA and CDR2 SQIVND (reference sequence). V was pared by 3 bases and J by 0 bases, with 10 bases of the junction left unmatched. The DNA of the CDR3 is TGTGCCAGTAGTATCGGACAGGGAGGATTATATAGCAATCAGCCCCAGCATTTT. It is translated as CASSIGQGGLYSNQPQHF.

This clone is a singleton in its sample. The V and J genes are TRBV5-1 and TRBJ1-1; no clear D gene. CDR1 and CDR2 (germline): SGHRS, YFSETQ. V was cut by 2 bases and J by 7 bases, with 9 bases left in between. The CDR3 has 12 residues. DNA of the CDR3: TGCGCCAGCAGCTTACTCCCCGGTGAAGCTTTCTTT. It is translated as CASSLLPGEAFF. Drawing the rest from reference TRBV5-1 and TRBJ1-1, the complete variable domain is KAGVTQTPRYLIKTRGQQVTLSCSPISGHRSVSWYQQTPGQGLQFLFEYFSETQRNKGNFPGRFSGRQFSNSRSEMNVSTLELGDSALYLCASSLLPGEAFFGQGTRLTVV.